This TCR beta chain was sequenced for a study of a mutant IDH1 vaccine in newly diagnosed glioma. Looking at the study overall: The therapy given earlier, which was standard therapy, consisted of radiotherapy, temozolomide, or both, and most of the patients received both. Study-wide results and limits: Top-clonotype changes in peripheral T cells seemed unrelated to pseudoprogression.

Clones were sequenced by immunoSEQ multiplex PCR, and TCRdb holds only the in-frame ones, with some missing. The sample contains tens of thousands of clones, under 90% of which appear only once. Note on this clone: Its antigen is still unknown.

The time point here: baseline, week 1 (first vaccination visit). Treatment described: pre-vaccination baseline after standard-of-care therapy. The CDR3 sequence is 15 residues long. V was shortened by 5 bases and J by 0 bases, with 13 bases between the two germline ends. Germline V gene sequence: CDR1 SNHLY, CDR2 FYNNEI. This TCR was recovered from a woman aged 50 to 60 with glioma. This chain links TRBV2 with TRBJ2-5; D unclear. The material sequenced was PBMCs, taken from a glioma patient treated with radiotherapy, temozolomide or both. CDR3 loop: CASSTSGLYQETQYF. For the CDR3, the DNA is TGTGCCAGCAGTACCTCGGGCCTTTACCAAGAGACCCAGTACTTC.